Below, 17 T cell receptor beta chains from the same sample are listed, as sequenced in a study of blood T cell repertoires in COVID-19 (TCRdb year 2020). To prepare the library, the immunoSEQ multiplex PCR assay was applied. TCRdb retrieved this table from immuneACCESS and kept in-frame rearrangements only. Not all clones are present; in checked studies, unresolved V genes account for under half, and no reason is known for the remainder. Within this sample are 250,000 or so clones, with 86% of them counted one time only. In total, the top ten clones hold 9% to 15% of the sample. Sample: peripheral blood. These receptors originate from an elderly man with acute or convalescent COVID-19.

This chain uses TRBV10-3 with TRBJ2-2; D gene ambiguous. Germline CDR1 is ENHRY and CDR2 is SYGVKD. The germline V and J ends were trimmed by 6 bases and 6 bases, with 17 bases remaining between them. This CDR3 comprises 15 residues. The CDR3 DNA sequence: TGTGCCATCAGGCCCAACAGTGGTAATGCCGGGGAGCTGTTTTTT. Its protein is CAIRPNSGNAGELFF.

The chain couples TRBV28 to TRBJ2-1; 13 bases map to TRBD2. The germline CDR1 and CDR2 sequences are MDHEN and SYDVKM. This CDR3 has 15 residues. Trimming cost V 6 bases and J 2 bases; bases outside gene matches: 1. CDR3: CASSGTSGAYNEQFF. DNA of the CDR3: TGTGCCAGCAGCGGGACTAGCGGGGCCTACAATGAGCAGTTCTTC.

The chain recombines TRBV5-1 with TRBJ2-5; 9 bases map to TRBD2. This CDR3 has 17 amino acids. Germline lookup yields CDR1 SGHRS and CDR2 YFSETQ. With 4 bases clipped from V and 0 bases from J, the junction kept 10 bases outside the gene matches. The CDR3 region is CASSRGLAGMYQETQYF. CDR3 nucleotides: TGCGCCAGCAGCCGAGGGCTAGCGGGGATGTACCAAGAGACCCAGTACTTC.

The chain couples TRBV5-4 to TRBJ2-1; 7 bases are shared with TRBD2. Germline CDR1 is SGHNT and CDR2 is YYREEE (reference sequence). The CDR3 sequence is 14 residues long. V shed 8 bases, J shed 3 bases, and the junction held 8 bases outside the gene matches. CDR3 nucleotides: TGTGCCAGTAGGAGGGGAGGGGACTACAATGAGCAGTTCTTC. Residues: CASRRGGDYNEQFF.

V usage is TRBV7-8 and J usage is TRBJ1-3; TRBD1 matches at 10 bases. Germline CDR1 and CDR2: SGHVS and FQNEAQ. The CDR3 extends over 15 amino acids. The V segment lost 3 bases and the J segment 2 bases; nucleotides outside the gene matches: 1. CDR3 DNA sequence: TGTGCCAGCAGCTTCGGGACAGGGGCTGGAAACACCATATATTTT. This codes for CASSFGTGAGNTIYF.

The chain joins TRBV3-1 (or the pseudogene TRBV3-2) to TRBJ2-3; 9 nucleotides line up with TRBD2. Germline trimming cut 0 bases from V and 1 base from J; bases unmatched to any gene: 11. Germline lookup yields CDR1 LGHDT and CDR2 YNNKEL (reference sequence). The CDR3 runs 19 residues. CDR3 region: CASSQDGLAGRRGTDTQYF. The CDR3 DNA sequence: TGTGCCAGCAGCCAAGATGGTCTAGCGGGGCGACGGGGCACAGATACGCAGTATTTT.

The J gene is TRBJ1-5, the V gene TRBV5-8; D might be TRBD1 (6 bases). CDR3 length: 15 amino acids. CDR1 and CDR2 (germline): SGHTS, YDEGEE. With 4 bases removed from V and 0 bases from J, the gap between germline ends came to 11 bases. The CDR3 DNA sequence: TGTGCCAGCAGCCCGGGACAACTTAGCAATCAGCCCCAGCATTTT. It translates to CASSPGQLSNQPQHF.

This clone was detected only once. This sequence joins TRBV5-1 and TRBJ1-6; D not certain. Germline CDR1 and CDR2: SGHRS and YFSETQ. The CDR3 extends over 15 amino acids. With 0 bases removed from V and 10 bases from J, the gap between germline ends came to 14 bases. As DNA, the CDR3 is TGCGCCAGCAGCTTGGATCAGGCTTCAGGCTCACCCCTCCACTTT. Its translation: CASSLDQASGSPLHF.

V and J are TRBV19 and TRBJ1-4; D may be TRBD1 (6 bases). The length of the CDR3 is 15 residues. CDR1 is LNHDA, CDR2 SQIVND, per germline (reference sequence). The V end was cut by 6 bases, the J end by 1 base, with 12 bases between. CDR3 DNA: TGTGCCAGTAGGCTTGGACAGTTAACTAATGAAAAACTGTTTTTT. It yields the protein CASRLGQLTNEKLFF.

The CDR3 DNA sequence: TGTGCCAGCAGTCCCGCCCCAACATCCCATGGCTACACCTTC. Translated, it gives CASSPAPTSHGYTF. The genes are TRBV6-5 and TRBJ1-2; D gene ambiguous. The CDR3 sequence is 14 residues long. V dropped 5 bases and J dropped 6 bases, with 16 bases sitting between them. Germline assignment: CDR1 MNHEY and CDR2 SVGAGI.

This chain connects TRBV19 to TRBJ1-2; tentative D call: TRBD1 (5 bases). Germline CDR1 and CDR2: LNHDA and SQIVND (reference sequence). V lost 5 bases, J lost 3 bases, and 13 bases lay in between. The CDR3 runs to 14 residues. The DNA for the CDR3 is TGTGCCAGTAGTGGGCAGGGACTATACTATGGCTACACCTTC. This sequence encodes CASSGQGLYYGYTF.

This chain links TRBV9 with TRBJ2-5, with 10 bases that match TRBD1. The CDR3 totals 16 residues. Germline CDR1 SGDLS, CDR2 YYNGEE. Trimming at V came to 1 base and at J to 5 bases, leaving 8 bases not matched to a gene. The CDR3 nucleotides read TGTGCCAGCAGCGTATTAACTGGACAGGGGGGCGAGACCCAGTACTTC. This translates into CASSVLTGQGGETQYF.

The rearrangement uses TRBV3-1 (or the pseudogene TRBV3-2) and TRBJ1-1, with TRBD1 matching over 7 bases. Germline trimming cut 2 bases from V and 6 bases from J; bases unmatched to any gene: 9. Per the germline V gene, CDR1 is LGHDT and CDR2 is YNNKEL (reference sequence). The CDR3 loop spans 15 amino acids. The CDR3 is CASSQRDRDGSEAFF. CDR3 nucleotides: TGTGCCAGCAGCCAACGGGACAGAGATGGCTCTGAAGCTTTCTTT.

The chain joins TRBV6-2 or TRBV6-3 to TRBJ1-2; D ambiguous. CDR3 length equals 16 residues. The V end lost 3 bases, the J end lost 4 bases, and 18 bases lay between the germline ends. The germline V gene has CDR1 MNHEY and CDR2 SVGEGT. CDR3 nucleotide sequence: TGTGCCAGCAGTTATACTCTCGGGAGTCGGACCTATGGCTACACCTTC. Residues: CASSYTLGSRTYGYTF.

The J gene is TRBJ1-6, the V gene TRBV28; D remains ambiguous. The CDR3 is 18 amino acids. V dropped 4 bases and J dropped 7 bases, with 23 bases sitting between them. Germline values: CDR1 MDHEN, CDR2 SYDVKM. CDR3 coding DNA: TGTGCCAGCAGTTCCCTCTCTTTCGGACTCGGCGGGAATTCACCCCTCCACTTT. Protein: CASSSLSFGLGGNSPLHF.

This chain joins TRBV28 and TRBJ2-3; D might be TRBD1 (5 bases). The CDR3 contains 13 residues. Between the trimmed V and J ends, which lost 4 bases and 4 bases, there was a span of 9 bases. Germline-derived CDR1 and CDR2 are MDHEN and SYDVKM. This CDR3 is CASSSRAPDTQYF. DNA of the CDR3: TGTGCCAGCAGTTCCAGGGCCCCAGATACGCAGTATTTT.

The J gene is TRBJ1-1, the V gene TRBV27; D is perhaps TRBD1 (6 bases). Trimming pared 5 bases from V and 11 bases from J, leaving 18 bases between. Germline assignment: CDR1 MNHEY and CDR2 SMNVEV (reference sequence). This CDR3 has 13 amino acids. The CDR3: CASSPSIYRAAFF. The CDR3 nucleotides read TGTGCCAGCAGTCCGTCGATCTACAGGGCCGCTTTCTTT.